Shown below are 26 T cell receptor beta chains from a single sample sequenced in a study of cytotoxic CD8 clonotypes in ibrutinib-treated CLL (dated by TCRdb to 2020 to 2023). The time point label, as the study defines it: approximately eleven months on ibrutinib. Receptor amplification or capture employed the immunoSEQ multiplex PCR assay. The source is immuneACCESS, and TCRdb retained only in-frame sequences with V and J called. Part of the clones is not carried over; for the studies checked, unresolved V genes explain less than half of this, and the remainder is unexplained. Here the sample has approximately 140,000 clones; 60% to 80% occur a single time. The ten largest clones take up 25% to 30% of the sample. Sequences were derived from PBMCs, sampled after 12 months of ibrutinib treatment. The receptors were sampled from a human donor with chronic lymphocytic leukemia.

This clone occurred a few times. The chain combines TRBV5-1 with TRBJ2-7, with D hard to call. This CDR3 contains 13 residues. Germline CDR1 reads SGHRS; CDR2 reads YFSETQ. Between the trimmed V and J ends, which lost 0 bases and 3 bases, there was a span of 7 bases. CDR3 residues: CASSLGDFYEQYF. The CDR3 DNA sequence: TGCGCCAGCAGCTTGGGCGACTTCTACGAGCAGTACTTC.

The V and J genes are TRBV7-2 and TRBJ1-5, with TRBD1 matching 7 bases. The CDR3 spans 14 residues. Per the germline V gene, CDR1 is SGHTA and CDR2 is FQGNSA. V lost 4 bases, J lost 6 bases, and 6 bases stayed unmatched. The CDR3 nucleotides read TGTGCCAGCAGCTCTCAGGGGGGGGGTCAGCCCCAGCATTTT. Amino acid sequence: CASSSQGGGQPQHF.

This chain links TRBV6-4 with TRBJ1-6; 8 bases line up with TRBD1. The length of the CDR3 is 16 residues. Germline V CDR1 and CDR2: MRHNA, SNTAGT. V lost 3 bases, J lost 7 bases, and 8 bases stayed unmatched. The DNA for the CDR3 is TGTGCCAGCAGTGAAACGACAGGGGAACCAAATTCACCCCTCCACTTT. This sequence encodes CASSETTGEPNSPLHF.

This clone was counted between two and nine times. V usage is TRBV10-3 and J usage is TRBJ2-6; the match to TRBD1 covers 9 bases. The V segment lost 3 bases and the J segment 0 bases; nucleotides outside the gene matches: 9. The germline CDR1 and CDR2 sequences are ENHRY and SYGVKD. This CDR3 is 19 amino acids long. CDR3 in amino acids: CAISDPRTGDRSGANVLTF. CDR3 in DNA: TGTGCCATCAGTGACCCCCGGACAGGGGACCGCTCTGGGGCCAACGTCCTGACTTTC.

The V call is TRBV9, the J call TRBJ1-4; D perhaps matches TRBD1 (5 bases). Germline CDR1 SGDLS, CDR2 YYNGEE. The CDR3 length is 15 residues. Trimming pared 0 bases from V and 1 base from J, leaving 7 bases between. This chain's CDR3 is CASSVGRGTNEKLFF. CDR3 bases: TGTGCCAGCAGCGTAGGGAGGGGAACTAATGAAAAACTGTTTTTT. Together with reference TRBV9 and TRBJ1-4, the CDR3 gives the full variable domain: DSGVTQTPKHLITATGQRVTLRCSPRSGDLSVYWYQQSLDQGLQFLIQYYNGEERAKGNILERFSAQQFPDLHSELNLSSLELGDSALYFCASSVGRGTNEKLFFGSGTQLSVL.

This clone turned up a few times. The chain uses TRBV7-9 and TRBJ2-4; D gene unclear. The CDR3 totals 10 residues. Looked up from germline, CDR1 is SEHNR and CDR2 is FQNEAQ (reference sequence). Trimming removed 5 bases at V and 8 bases at J, with 4 bases between. CDR3 amino acids: CASSGDIQYF. The CDR3 DNA follows: TGTGCCAGCAGCGGGGACATTCAGTACTTC.

The rearrangement joins TRBV25-1 to TRBJ2-5, with a possible D match to TRBD1 (5 bases). The CDR3 contains 14 residues. Trimming stripped 1 base from V and 4 bases from J, with 10 bases between. Germline CDR1 is MGHDK and CDR2 is SYGVNS. CDR3 in amino acids: CASSESGRVETQYF. DNA for the CDR3: TGTGCCAGCAGTGAATCGGGCAGGGTAGAGACCCAGTACTTC.

The chain has TRBV18 and TRBJ2-6, with 7 bases fitting TRBD1. CDR3 length: 18 residues. V lost 0 bases, J lost 0 bases, and 5 bases stayed unmatched. Germline CDR1 reads KGHSH; CDR2 reads LQKENI. The CDR3 loop is CASSPPRTGLSGANVLTF. CDR3 coding DNA: TGTGCCAGCTCACCACCCAGGACAGGCCTCTCTGGGGCCAACGTCCTGACTTTC.

The CDR3 DNA reads as TGTGCCACCAGCAGAAATCAAGAGACCCAGTACTTC. It encodes CATSRNQETQYF. This chain joins TRBV15 and TRBJ2-5; D unclear. Trimming removed 2 bases from V and 2 bases from J, with 3 bases in between. This CDR3 has 12 amino acids. The germline gives CDR1 LNHNV, CDR2 YYDKDF (reference sequence).

The gene calls are TRBV2 and TRBJ2-7; 14 bases agree with TRBD2. Per germline, CDR1 SNHLY and CDR2 FYNNEI. The CDR3 extends over 13 amino acids. V shed 10 bases and J 6 bases; nucleotides not matched to a gene: 5. The CDR3 loop reads CATGLAGGGEQYF. CDR3 sequence (DNA): TGTGCCACCGGACTAGCGGGGGGTGGCGAGCAGTACTTC.

This clone appeared many times. The genes are TRBV19 and TRBJ2-7; perhaps TRBD2 as D (5 bases). Trimming removed 2 bases at V and 3 bases at J, with 5 bases between. There are 12 residues in the CDR3. Germline CDR1 reads LNHDA; CDR2 reads SQIVND (reference sequence). The CDR3 here is CASSIRGYEQYF. The CDR3 DNA sequence: TGTGCCAGTAGTATACGGGGCTACGAGCAGTACTTC.

This chain links TRBV9 with TRBJ2-5, with TRBD1 as a possible D gene (6 bases). This CDR3 region has 17 residues. V was trimmed by 0 bases and J by 0 bases, leaving 15 bases between them. Germline V gene data show CDR1 as SGDLS and CDR2 as YYNGEE. Here the CDR3 DNA reads TGTGCCAGCAGCGTAGGCCGGGACACTTGGTACCAAGAGACCCAGTACTTC. It yields the protein CASSVGRDTWYQETQYF. Complete variable domain (other parts from reference TRBV9 and TRBJ2-5): DSGVTQTPKHLITATGQRVTLRCSPRSGDLSVYWYQQSLDQGLQFLIQYYNGEERAKGNILERFSAQQFPDLHSELNLSSLELGDSALYFCASSVGRDTWYQETQYFGPGTRLLVL.

This clone occurred a few times. The rearrangement uses TRBV19 and TRBJ1-6; D remains unclear. The CDR3 runs to 14 residues. Germline loops: CDR1 LNHDA, CDR2 SQIVND (reference sequence). V was pared by 4 bases and J by 7 bases, with 11 bases between. The DNA for the CDR3 is TGTGCCAGTAGTACAAATCCGGGGAATTCACCCCTCCACTTT. It specifies CASSTNPGNSPLHF.

V usage is TRBV5-1 and J usage is TRBJ2-5; D possibly corresponds to TRBD2 (6 bases). V was pared by 2 bases and J by 3 bases, with 14 bases between. CDR1 is SGHRS, CDR2 YFSETQ, per germline. The CDR3 consists of 15 residues. For the CDR3, the DNA is TGCGCCAGCAGCTTTAGTTTCCTAGCGAAAGAGACCCAGTACTTC. Protein sequence: CASSFSFLAKETQYF.

This clone was seen once. The rearrangement uses TRBV2 and TRBJ2-1; 9 bases are a match to TRBD1. The V and J ends lost 6 bases and 6 bases, in that order; junction bases with no gene match: 12. The CDR3 has 16 residues. Per the germline V gene, CDR1 is SNHLY and CDR2 is FYNNEI. The CDR3 loop is CASSPNTGGVINEQFF. DNA for the CDR3: TGTGCCAGCAGCCCAAATACAGGGGGCGTTATCAATGAGCAGTTCTTC.

This rearrangement joins TRBV19 to TRBJ1-1; TRBD1 agrees at 8 bases. This CDR3 has 18 residues. Losses at the gene ends were 3 bases for V and 4 bases for J; bases not matched to a gene: 16. Germline V gene data show CDR1 as LNHDA and CDR2 as SQIVND (reference sequence). The CDR3 DNA is TGTGCCAGTAGTATTAGATCAGGACAGGGAGGCGCGGGCACTGAAGCTTTCTTT. Translating gives CASSIRSGQGGAGTEAFF.

The gene calls are TRBV20-1 and TRBJ2-5; D not resolved. Germline V gene lookup returns CDR1 DFQATT and CDR2 SNEGSKA (reference sequence). CDR3 length equals 11 residues. V lost 3 bases and J 0 bases, leaving 2 bases between the germline ends. The CDR3 region is CSARDQETQYF. The CDR3 DNA reads as TGCAGTGCTAGGGACCAAGAGACCCAGTACTTC.

The chain recombines TRBV11-3 with TRBJ1-2; no clear D gene. The germline gives CDR1 SGHNT, CDR2 YENEEA. CDR3 length: 18 amino acids. Trimming removed 4 bases from V and 0 bases from J, with 21 bases in between. The CDR3 bases are TGTGCCAGCAGCTGGGTACCTAGCGTTAATTTTACTAACTATGGCTACACCTTC. Its translation: CASSWVPSVNFTNYGYTF.

V and J are TRBV7-2 and TRBJ2-7; the match to TRBD2 covers 13 bases. Germline values: CDR1 SGHTA, CDR2 FQGNSA. V gave up 4 bases and J gave up 4 bases; unmatched junction bases: 10. The CDR3 length is 17 residues. This CDR3 is CASSYKSGLAGEYEQYF. The CDR3 region has the DNA TGTGCCAGCAGCTATAAATCCGGACTAGCGGGGGAGTACGAGCAGTACTTC. Full variable domain (missing parts from reference TRBV7-2 and TRBJ2-7): GAGVSQSPSNKVTEKGKDVELRCDPISGHTALYWYRQSLGQGLEFLIYFQGNSAPDKSGLPSDRFSAERTGGSVSTLTIQRTQQEDSAVYLCASSYKSGLAGEYEQYFGPGTRLTVT.

This clone was recorded once. V gene TRBV7-9 combines with J gene TRBJ2-7, with 8 bases that match TRBD1. CDR1 SEHNR and CDR2 FQNEAQ come from the germline V gene (reference sequence). V lost 0 bases, J lost 3 bases, and 4 bases stayed unmatched. This CDR3 comprises 15 residues. CDR3 DNA sequence: TGTGCCAGCAGCTTAGCGCAGGGGGCGTACTACGAGCAGTACTTC. It specifies CASSLAQGAYYEQYF. Looking up the rest from reference TRBV7-9 and TRBJ2-7 gives the full variable domain: DTGVSQNPRHKITKRGQNVTFRCDPISEHNRLYWYRQTLGQGPEFLTYFQNEAQLEKSRLLSDRFSAERPKGSFSTLEIQRTEQGDSAMYLCASSLAQGAYYEQYFGPGTRLTVT.

V is TRBV5-6 and J is TRBJ1-6, with TRBD1 matching 8 bases. The V segment lost 2 bases and the J segment 5 bases; nucleotides outside the gene matches: 3. Germline V gene sequence: CDR1 SGHDT, CDR2 YYEEEE. The length of the CDR3 is 15 residues. In DNA form, the CDR3 reads TGTGCCAGCAGCTTCGGACAGGGTAATAATTCACCCCTCCACTTT. Protein: CASSFGQGNNSPLHF.

By sample fraction, this clone is medium-sized. The rearrangement uses TRBV4-1 and TRBJ1-5, with D unclear. This CDR3 has 14 amino acids. Germline V gene lookup returns CDR1 MGHRA and CDR2 YSYEKL. Between the trimmed V and J ends, which lost 4 bases and 0 bases, there was a span of 7 bases. CDR3 protein: CASSLYNSNQPQHF. DNA for the CDR3: TGCGCCAGCAGCCTTTACAATAGCAATCAGCCCCAGCATTTT.

The chain uses TRBV27 and TRBJ1-2; D is possibly TRBD1 (5 bases). Germline-derived CDR1 and CDR2 are MNHEY and SMNVEV (reference sequence). V was cut by 3 bases and J by 6 bases, with 17 bases left in between. This CDR3 comprises 15 residues. For the CDR3, the DNA is TGTGCCAGCAGTTTGTGGGGGGAGAAGAGGGATGGCTACACCTTC. It yields the protein CASSLWGEKRDGYTF.

This clone was detected only a few times. The rearrangement joins TRBV28 to TRBJ1-2; TRBD1 matches at 7 bases. Losses at the gene ends were 4 bases for V and 5 bases for J; bases not matched to a gene: 10. The CDR3 extends over 15 amino acids. Germline loops: CDR1 MDHEN, CDR2 SYDVKM. This chain's CDR3 is CASSYDKRGLYGYTF. The CDR3 bases are TGTGCCAGCAGTTATGATAAGAGGGGGCTGTATGGCTACACCTTC.

The chain combines TRBV28 with TRBJ2-7; D perhaps matches TRBD2 (5 bases). There are 16 residues in the CDR3. Germline values: CDR1 MDHEN, CDR2 SYDVKM. The V gene lost 2 bases and the J gene lost 1 base, with 15 bases spanning the gap. The CDR3 coding sequence is TGTGCCAGCAGTTTAATGGGAGCAGGAAGTTCCTACGAGCAGTACTTC. Protein product: CASSLMGAGSSYEQYF.

The V gene is TRBV7-2, the J gene TRBJ2-5; D gene ambiguous. CDR1 is SGHTA and CDR2 is FQGNSA in the germline V gene. V dropped 5 bases and J dropped 2 bases, with 3 bases sitting between them. CDR3 length: 11 residues. The CDR3 coding sequence is TGTGCCAGCAGCCCTCAAGAGACCCAGTACTTC. Amino acids: CASSPQETQYF.